This TCR beta chain derives from a study of T cell repertoires in cytomegalovirus infection. In the study overall: Public TCR beta signatures marked donors with CMV infection and the matching HLA. Study observations and caveats: The study identified carriers of CMV plus the relevant HLA from cumulative public TCR beta family frequency.

The CDR3 contains 15 residues. Per the germline V gene, CDR1 is LNHDA and CDR2 is SQIVND (reference sequence). Trimming took off 4 bases at V and 6 bases at J, with 18 bases between the two ends. On this clonotype itself: The antigen is undetermined.

TCRdb called the reads again in MiXCR, with one record for every CDR3 protein. The table records approximately 1,000,000 distinct CDR3 sequences, about 33% of them present only once. The sequence derives from a human donor in good health (CMV status not recorded). Some clones in this sample may be carry-over from other donors' samples. The chain carries TRBV19 and TRBJ1-2, with TRBD1 as a possible D gene (6 bases). The input for sequencing was cultured CD8+ T cells from PBMCs, taken from culture after CMV antigen stimulation. Here the CDR3 reads CASSSRQVKVDGYTF. For the CDR3, the DNA is TGTGCCAGTAGTAGTCGACAGGTCAAGGTGGATGGCTACACCTTC.